This TCR beta chain was recovered during a study of cytomegalovirus exposure and HLA in healthy donors. Trimming left V 3 bases short and J 5 bases short, with 11 bases between. The CDR3 loop spans 13 amino acids. Germline-derived CDR1 and CDR2 are GTSNPN and SVGIG (reference sequence). 13 Jbeta primers and 60 Vbeta primers were used for the PCR. Authors' methods: In a later analysis, of approximately 81 million unique beta chains, around 9.9 million appeared in at least two donors. Sequenced by immunoSEQ multiplex PCR; TCRdb stores in-frame clones only, minus some. V and J calls and clone size come straight from that table; D and trimming were deduced from the DNA. This table holds tens of thousands of clones. Study outcomes and limitations: In an earlier analysis, in roughly 580 donors, most V segments appeared productive either ~90% or ~30% of the time. Association of a missense DCLRE1C variant with TCR beta V- and J-gene trimming was reported in a later analysis.

With regard to this clone: As yet, its antigen is unknown.

The sample was PBMCs. The gene calls are TRBV30 and TRBJ1-5; TRBD1 might be the D (6 bases). The receptor was isolated from a woman aged 45-60 years in good health and CMV-seropositive. As DNA, the CDR3 is TGTGCCTGGAGCGGACAGACTTATCAGCCCCAGCATTTT. It specifies CAWSGQTYQPQHF.